This entry is about one TCR beta chain. Its cognate antigen is unknown. V dropped 3 bases and J dropped 3 bases, with 17 bases sitting between them. CDR1 and CDR2 (germline): MNHEY, SMNVEV (reference sequence). The CDR3 is made up of 16 amino acids. TCR beta libraries were prepared from cDNA with unique molecular identifiers. A single record per CDR3 protein comes from TCRdb applying MiXCR to the PCR reads. The table records approximately 630,000 distinct CDR3 sequences, 59% of them present only once. This entry comes from a study of post-analysis software for immune sequencing data. For the study at large: Patients had relapsing-remitting, secondary progressive or progressive-relapsing multiple sclerosis; some lacked subtype. Study-wide points: TRBV5-6, TRBV5-1 and TRBV20-1 belonged to a set of roughly five TRBV segments that were more frequent in patients than controls. Significantly lower normalized Chao1 diversity was seen in multiple sclerosis patients than in controls. By F measure, samples from a shared preparation batch strongly co-clustered.

The chain joins TRBV27 to TRBJ2-5, with TRBD2 as a possible D gene (7 bases). The receptor was isolated from a girl aged 2 to 10 with multiple sclerosis. Sequencing input: blood. The DNA for the CDR3 is TGTGCCAGCAGTTTTCGCGAGGGGGAGGGAAAAGAGACCCAGTACTTC. As protein: CASSFREGEGKETQYF.